These 25 T cell receptor beta chains were all obtained from the same sample, sequenced in a study of OX40 agonist ivuxolimab in advanced cancers. The assay was immunoSEQ multiplex PCR, and TCRdb's table has in-frame clones only and misses some. The table has approximately 65,000 clones, under 95% seen once. This material consisted of CD4+ or CD8+ T cells sorted from blood, taken in a trial of the OX40 agonist ivuxolimab. The source is an adult with an advanced solid tumor such as melanoma, head and neck, liver or kidney cancer.

J is TRBJ2-3 and V is TRBV4-1; TRBD2 is a possible D gene (5 bases). V dropped 2 bases and J dropped 2 bases, with 11 bases sitting between them. CDR1 MGHRA and CDR2 YSYEKL come from the germline V gene. CDR3 length equals 15 residues. The CDR3, as DNA: TGCGCCAGCAGCCAATGGGGAGTGGACACAGATACGCAGTATTTT. Encoded protein: CASSQWGVDTDTQYF.

The chain joins TRBV7-9 to TRBJ1-4; D is undetermined. Germline V gene lookup returns CDR1 SEHNR and CDR2 FQNEAQ (reference sequence). This CDR3 region has 12 residues. The V gene lost 3 bases and the J gene lost 8 bases, with 7 bases spanning the gap. CDR3 nucleotides: TGTGCCAGCAGCTTGCTCTGGGAAAAACTGTTTTTT. Its protein is CASSLLWEKLFF.

V is TRBV19 and J is TRBJ2-5, with 12 nucleotides matching TRBD1. The J segment lost 1 base and the V segment lost 9 bases, leaving 9 bases of the junction unmatched. Germline V CDR1 and CDR2: LNHDA, SQIVND (reference sequence). There are 16 residues in the CDR3. This CDR3 is CASRDRGRSVQETQYF. The CDR3, as DNA: TGTGCCAGCCGGGACAGGGGGCGATCCGTCCAAGAGACCCAGTACTTC.

This clone was detected only once. The chain has TRBV9 and TRBJ2-2, with 7 bases identical to TRBD2. The V and J ends lost 4 bases and 4 bases, in that order; junction bases with no gene match: 7. Germline loops: CDR1 SGDLS, CDR2 YYNGEE. The CDR3 sequence is 15 residues long. CDR3 region: CASSPMGGGTGELFF. CDR3 sequence (DNA): TGTGCCAGCAGCCCCATGGGGGGGGGCACCGGGGAGCTGTTTTTT.

The chain carries TRBV5-4 and TRBJ1-2; 7 bases are shared with TRBD1. There are 13 residues in the CDR3. Germline V gene data show CDR1 as SGHNT and CDR2 as YYREEE (reference sequence). The ends lost 4 bases at V and 9 bases at J; junction bases unmatched: 9. This CDR3 reads CASSDTGERSYTF. The CDR3 nucleotides are TGTGCCAGCAGCGACACAGGGGAGCGTAGCTACACCTTC.

This clone was seen a single time. This chain uses TRBV6-5 with TRBJ2-3; D is ambiguous. The germline gives CDR1 MNHEY, CDR2 SVGAGI. This CDR3 is built from 13 residues. The germline V and J ends were trimmed by 4 bases and 6 bases, with 11 bases remaining between them. For the CDR3, the DNA is TGTGCCAGCAGTTCACAAGGGCCGGATACGCAGTATTTT. Its translation is CASSSQGPDTQYF.

The chain combines TRBV7-8 with TRBJ2-1; TRBD2 matches 10 bases. Germline V lookup: CDR1 SGHVS, CDR2 FQNEAQ. CDR3 length: 16 residues. The junction had 7 bases not matched to a gene; V was cut back by 5 bases and J by 3 bases. CDR3 in amino acids: CASSAAGTSVYNEQFF. The DNA of the CDR3 is TGTGCCAGCAGCGCAGCCGGGACTAGCGTCTACAATGAGCAGTTCTTC.

This clone turned up a few times. CDR3 sequence (DNA): TGCGCCAGCAGCTTTAACCGGGACAGAGTTGGAGATACGCAGTATTTT. Its translation is CASSFNRDRVGDTQYF. The chain links TRBV5-1 to TRBJ2-3; 7 bases fit TRBD1. The CDR3 is 16 residues long. The germline CDR1 and CDR2 sequences are SGHRS and YFSETQ. The V gene end was trimmed by 2 bases and the J gene end by 5 bases; junction bases not matched to a gene: 11. The full variable domain, with the rest looked up from reference TRBV5-1 and TRBJ2-3, is KAGVTQTPRYLIKTRGQQVTLSCSPISGHRSVSWYQQTPGQGLQFLFEYFSETQRNKGNFPGRFSGRQFSNSRSEMNVSTLELGDSALYLCASSFNRDRVGDTQYFGPGTRLTVL.

The chain combines TRBV19 with TRBJ2-3; 11 bases line up with TRBD2. V was clipped by 6 bases and J by 0 bases; unmatched bases: 5. The CDR3 extends over 16 amino acids. Germline-derived CDR1 and CDR2 are LNHDA and SQIVND (reference sequence). This CDR3 is CASSLLAGASTDTQYF. The DNA of the CDR3 is TGTGCCAGTAGCCTACTAGCGGGGGCAAGCACAGATACGCAGTATTTT.

The chain has TRBV7-9 and TRBJ1-1, with TRBD1 as a possible D gene (5 bases). The germline V gene has CDR1 SEHNR and CDR2 FQNEAQ (reference sequence). V lost 1 base and J 3 bases, leaving 9 bases between the germline ends. CDR3 size: 14 residues. CDR3 in DNA: TGTGCCAGCAGCTTAGGGGACGCTCACACTGAAGCTTTCTTT. It codes for CASSLGDAHTEAFF.

This rearrangement joins TRBV6-1 to TRBJ1-3, with D hard to call. The CDR3 is 15 amino acids. Germline V gene sequence: CDR1 MNHNS, CDR2 SASEGT. The ends were cut back, 7 bases at V and 4 bases at J, with 17 bases in the middle. In nucleotides, the CDR3 is TGTGCCAGCAACCCTACACGGGAATTCGGAAACACCATATATTTT. Its protein is CASNPTREFGNTIYF.

The V call is TRBV5-1, the J call TRBJ1-2; maybe TRBD1 (5 bases). CDR1 SGHRS and CDR2 YFSETQ come from the germline V gene. The V end lost 1 base, the J end lost 0 bases, and 10 bases lay between the germline ends. The CDR3 extends over 15 amino acids. The CDR3 nucleotides are TGCGCCAGCAGCTTGTCCGGGGACCCTAACTATGGCTACACCTTC. Amino acids: CASSLSGDPNYGYTF. The full variable domain, with the rest looked up from reference TRBV5-1 and TRBJ1-2, is KAGVTQTPRYLIKTRGQQVTLSCSPISGHRSVSWYQQTPGQGLQFLFEYFSETQRNKGNFPGRFSGRQFSNSRSEMNVSTLELGDSALYLCASSLSGDPNYGYTFGSGTRLTVV.

V gene TRBV2 combines with J gene TRBJ2-3; D is perhaps TRBD1 (6 bases). The V gene's germline CDR1 is SNHLY and CDR2 FYNNEI. V lost 10 bases and J 4 bases, leaving 12 bases between the germline ends. This CDR3 is built from 12 residues. DNA of the CDR3: TGTGCCAACAAACAGGGAGCAGATACGCAGTATTTT. Encoded protein: CANKQGADTQYF.

This CDR3 is CASSVGTGGGEQFF. CDR3 nucleotide sequence: TGTGCCAGCAGCGTAGGGACAGGGGGCGGTGAGCAGTTCTTC. V and J are TRBV9 and TRBJ2-1; TRBD1 matches at 11 bases. The CDR3 has 14 amino acids. CDR1 is SGDLS and CDR2 is YYNGEE in the germline V gene. V lost 0 bases and J lost 9; bases outside the gene matches: 2.

This clone has just one count. This rearrangement joins TRBV6-5 to TRBJ2-3; possible D gene TRBD1, 6 bases. V was trimmed by 10 bases and J by 6 bases, leaving 11 bases between them. The germline V gene has CDR1 MNHEY and CDR2 SVGAGI. The CDR3 runs to 11 residues. The DNA for the CDR3 is TGTGCCACAACAGGGAAGGATACGCAGTATTTT. Its protein product is CATTGKDTQYF.

The chain uses TRBV19 and TRBJ2-1; 15 bases agree with TRBD2. CDR1 LNHDA and CDR2 SQIVND come from the germline V gene (reference sequence). The CDR3 totals 16 residues. V shed 4 bases and J 10 bases; nucleotides not matched to a gene: 8. The CDR3 region has the DNA TGTGCCAGTAGTAAATCCGGGACTAGCGGGGGGAAAGAGCAGTTCTTC. This translates into CASSKSGTSGGKEQFF.

V gene TRBV12-5 combines with J gene TRBJ2-1; D tentatively fits TRBD1 or TRBD2 (5 bases each). Between the trimmed V and J ends, which lost 3 bases and 9 bases, there was a span of 9 bases. This CDR3 has 12 amino acids. The germline V gene encodes CDR1 LGHNT and CDR2 FRNRAP. The CDR3 here is CASGFERGEQFF. CDR3 DNA: TGTGCTAGTGGTTTCGAGAGGGGTGAGCAGTTCTTC.

The chain links TRBV6-1 to TRBJ1-1; no clear D. Germline V gene lookup returns CDR1 MNHNS and CDR2 SASEGT. The CDR3 totals 14 residues. V lost 7 bases and J 5 bases, leaving 17 bases between the germline ends. CDR3 DNA: TGTGCCAGCACCCCCCGGGAGACTCAGACTGAAGCTTTCTTT. It yields the protein CASTPRETQTEAFF.

The chain couples TRBV9 to TRBJ2-5; TRBD2 matches at 9 bases. V dropped 3 bases and J dropped 2; count of bases not matched to a gene: 11. Germline V gives CDR1 SGDLS, CDR2 YYNGEE. This CDR3 is 17 amino acids long. CDR3 bases: TGTGCCAGCAGCGCGGGGGGTAGCGGGGGTTCACAAGAGACCCAGTACTTC. Its translation: CASSAGGSGGSQETQYF.

The chain is built from TRBV6-5 and TRBJ1-4; 11 bases are a match to TRBD1. Germline CDR1 reads MNHEY; CDR2 reads SVGAGI. This CDR3 has 13 amino acids. V dropped 10 bases and J dropped 4; count of bases not matched to a gene: 2. The DNA of the CDR3 is TGTGCCACCGGGACAGGGGGTAATGAAAAACTGTTTTTT. The encoded protein is CATGTGGNEKLFF.

DNA for the CDR3: TGTGCCAGCAGCTTGCAGGGGGGGAACACTGAAGCTTTCTTT. Its protein is CASSLQGGNTEAFF. This chain connects TRBV5-6 to TRBJ1-1; 7 nucleotides agree with TRBD1. The CDR3 has 14 amino acids. Germline CDR1 reads SGHDT; CDR2 reads YYEEEE. After removal of 1 base from V and 1 base from J, the junction contained 1 base not matched to a gene.

The genes are TRBV5-4 and TRBJ2-1; 10 bases align to TRBD1. The CDR3 totals 15 residues. Germline V gene data show CDR1 as SGHNT and CDR2 as YYREEE (reference sequence). After removal of 5 bases from V and 7 bases from J, the junction contained 9 bases not matched to a gene. The CDR3 DNA reads as TGTGCCAGCAGAAGGGACAGGGGATCCTCAAATGAGCAGTTCTTC. The encoded protein is CASRRDRGSSNEQFF. Looking up the rest from reference TRBV5-4 and TRBJ2-1 gives the full variable domain: ETGVTQSPTHLIKTRGQQVTLRCSSQSGHNTVSWYQQALGQGPQFIFQYYREEENGRGNFPPRFSGLQFPNYSSELNVNALELDDSALYLCASRRDRGSSNEQFFGPGTRLTVL.

The V call is TRBV19, the J call TRBJ1-1; D is uncertain. CDR1 and CDR2 from the germline V gene are LNHDA and SQIVND (reference sequence). The CDR3 runs 14 residues. The germline V and J ends were trimmed by 6 bases and 4 bases, with 15 bases remaining between them. The CDR3 protein is CASRKGEALTEAFF. The CDR3 DNA reads TGTGCCAGTAGGAAGGGAGAAGCCCTCACTGAAGCTTTCTTT. Combining the CDR3 with reference TRBV19 and TRBJ1-1 gives the whole variable domain DGGITQSPKYLFRKEGQNVTLSCEQNLNHDAMYWYRQDPGQGLRLIYYSQIVNDFQKGDIAEGYSVSREKKESFPLTVTSAQKNPTAFYLCASRKGEALTEAFFGQGTRLTVV.

The chain employs TRBV6-6 and TRBJ1-1; the match to TRBD1 covers 8 bases. The ends lost 6 bases at V and 4 bases at J; junction bases unmatched: 10. Per the germline V gene, CDR1 is MNHNY and CDR2 is SVGAGI (reference sequence). The CDR3 extends over 15 amino acids. The CDR3 DNA sequence: TGTGCCAGCAGGGATTCAGGGGGCCTGGGCACTGAAGCTTTCTTT. Translation: CASRDSGGLGTEAFF.

The chain employs TRBV19 and TRBJ1-5; TRBD1 matches 7 bases. The V gene's germline CDR1 is LNHDA and CDR2 SQIVND (reference sequence). Trimming at V came to 8 bases and at J to 4 bases, leaving 5 bases not matched to a gene. This CDR3 region has 13 residues. The CDR3 DNA follows: TGTGCCAGTTGGGACAGACAAAATCAGCCCCAGCATTTT. As protein: CASWDRQNQPQHF.